Reported below is one TCR beta chain. Sequencing was performed with immunoSEQ multiplex PCR; in TCRdb, only in-frame clones are kept and a portion is missing. The table includes hundreds of thousands of clones, 85% to 95% detected once. V shed 1 base and J shed 2 bases, with 10 bases lying between them. Per germline, CDR1 SGHTA and CDR2 FQGNSA. The CDR3 is 15 amino acids. The sample is drawn from a study of shared T cell receptors in the human thymus. The sample consisted of thymocytes. The clonotype comes from a human donor. J is TRBJ2-3 and V is TRBV7-2; D perhaps matches TRBD1 (5 bases). CDR3 loop: CASSLGLGLTDTQYF. The DNA for the CDR3 is TGTGCCAGCAGCTTAGGTCTGGGGCTCACAGATACGCAGTATTTT.